This entry features one T cell receptor (beta chain) sequence. Its antigen is unknown. Within one base of it there is no much larger clone, and no base qualities were kept. This sample is drawn from a study of cytomegalovirus exposure and HLA in healthy donors (dated by TCRdb to 2016 to 2017). The study in broad terms: According to an earlier analysis of several hundred of the donors, 150 million to 200 million T cells yielded 120 million or so unique TCR beta sequences and less than 300 Gb of sequence data. About 330 gigabases of sequencing data and roughly 80 million unique TCR sequences made up an early release that covered about 640 HLA-typed donors. Donor age, sex, ethnicity and CMV serostatus were collected together with the repertoire data. Every discovery cohort repertoire had been produced on one sequencing platform. Because of strong linkage in the cohort, roughly 5 DR-DQ haplotypes were treated as single units for association and clustering. Among roughly 400 genotyped donors of the cohort, an average of about 220,000 unique TCR beta nucleotide sequences was sequenced per donor, of which about 20% were non-productive. Both class I and class II loci were covered by HLA typing, at four-digit resolution. The study was designed to test whether signatures of past pathogen exposure could be identified by cataloging public T cell receptors. To study patterns of TCR occurrence, a later analysis re-analyzed previously published TCR beta repertoires from several hundred donors and added high-resolution HLA genotyping. Typing coverage varied by locus: roughly 629-640 donors for A, B, C, DRB1 and DQB1; approximately 500 for DQA1; about 590 for DPA1; around 450 for DPB1. In the later analysis, no new phenotypic data were used to find candidate immune exposures; instead, reliance was placed on TCR beta sequences and their occurrence across donors. In a later genetic analysis, genome-wide SNP genotypes for about 55% of the roughly 700 donors were used, and that subset was treated as a discovery cohort. A separate validation cohort of over a hundred different subjects was used in addition to the approximately 670-subject first cohort. Among the 398 genotyped donors, more than 70% belonged to the genetic ancestry cluster associated with self-reported Caucasian donors. The study used immunosequencing to profile the T cell repertoires of under 700 subjects and linked those repertoires to cytomegalovirus serostatus. In an earlier analysis of roughly 580 of the donors, high-throughput TCR beta sequencing was used to judge whether each TCR beta V gene segment behaved as functional or pseudogenic. High-throughput TCR immunosequencing, statistical association of individual TCRs with disease status, and machine learning were combined to predict cytomegalovirus infection status. On the study overall, not on this receptor specifically: Only TCR beta chains were sequenced in this cohort, and the absence of alpha or paired-chain data limited detectable features. A few of the identified cytomegalovirus-associated TCR beta chains were confirmed in vitro to be specific for cytomegalovirus antigens. Immune exposure information for the cohort was limited to CMV serostatus. Compared with equally common non-associated chains, HLA-associated TCR beta chains in a later analysis were more clonally expanded and had lower generation probabilities. Several of the top co-occurrence clusters appeared to be linked to parvovirus B19, influenza, CMV and Epstein-Barr virus, according to a later analysis. An association between a missense DCLRE1C variant and V-gene and J-gene trimming of TCR beta chains was found in a later genetic analysis and replicated in an independent cohort. While some public TCRs were present in many individuals, most TCR sequences turned up only very rarely across donors. The sequencing pipeline was judged likely to have produced a cluster of highly shared sequence variants as a technical artifact. In a later analysis, the rate of TCR association differed among HLA loci, with DRB1 alleles having the most associated TCRs and HLA-C alleles having the fewest. In a later analysis, 16,951 TCR beta sequences were associated with specific HLA alleles at a false discovery rate of 0.05. Broadly in line with IMGT annotations, most TCR beta V segments showed up in productive rearrangements about 90% or about 30% of the time in an earlier analysis of 587 of the donors. Over 15 rarely observed V segments, including chromosome 9 orphons, were excluded from the earlier analysis of approximately 500 of the donors because counts were too low. A total of some 180 TCR beta chains were listed by the study as associated with cytomegalovirus. Linkage disequilibrium might explain the correlated functional status among segregating V segments, but an unknown experimental factor could not be excluded. Strong co-occurrence of HLA alleles, especially DR and DQ, made assigning TCR associations to individual alleles difficult. The authors suggested that the approach could potentially be extended to other disease states and immunological phenotypes. In a later genetic analysis, fewer N-insertions in productive TCRs were reported among donors in an Asian-associated ancestry cluster than the approximately 710-donor mean. In a later analysis, most CMV-associated TCR beta chains were found to appear HLA-restricted, with HLA associations seemingly driven largely by CMV exposure. The classifier was reported to diagnose cytomegalovirus status with high specificity and sensitivity in both the original cohort and the validation cohort. Sequencing depth was assumed to be roughly uniform across donors in the presence/absence analyses, though that assumption may not hold. HLA typing was unavailable for some donors at each locus, so association tests used only the typed subset. A further reported finding was that TCR beta sequences accurately predicted the HLA-A and HLA-B alleles for most subjects in the first cohort.

Library preparation was by the immunoSEQ multiplex PCR assay. For the multiplex PCR, a mixture combining 60 forward primers for TCR Vbeta segments and 13 reverse primers for TCR Jbeta segments was used. Amplification of the CDR3 region of rearranged TCR beta genes was performed with a multiplex PCR assay on genomic DNA. On the Illumina HiSeq System, the amplified TCR beta libraries were sequenced as 87-base-pair reads. The original pipeline was this. A later analysis counted approximately 84 million unique TCR beta chains across the 650 to 700 repertoires, and some 11 million of these chains were shared by at least two donors. To remove PCR and sequencing errors, raw reads were error-corrected and collapsed into unique sequences using a nearest-neighbor algorithm that merged closely related sequences. To assign V, D and J gene segments, CDR3 sequences were aligned to IMGT reference sequences. For a sequence to be retained, a match of at least six nucleotides was required to both a V gene segment and a J gene segment. A rearrangement was called productive if the CDR3 had no stop codons and remained in frame with V and J, and every other rearrangement was called non-productive. CDR3 was defined according to IMGT convention as the region running from the second conserved V-encoded cysteine to the conserved J-encoded phenylalanine. In an earlier analysis of more than 550 of the donors, sequences lacking an unambiguous match to a single V gene segment were excluded. In an earlier analysis of roughly 500 of the donors, V segments were called functional above 56.7% productive rearrangements and were called segregating when the between-donor standard deviation exceeded 5%. A statistical classification framework was developed to diagnose cytomegalovirus status using the catalog of TCR beta chain sequences. In a later analysis, V and J genes were assigned by comparing TCR nucleotide sequences against IMGT/GENE-DB human TR gene sequences. In a later analysis, CDR3 sequences and most-parsimonious VDJ recombination scenarios were assigned using the TCRdist pipeline. In a later analysis, each TCR beta chain was defined by its CDR3 amino acid sequence together with its V-gene family, and reads without a unique V-gene family were excluded. As a way to deal with suspected cross-contamination and a sequencing artifact, a later analysis dropped roughly 620 nucleotide sequences that were highly shared and had low generation probability. For each public chain, a later analysis derived a clonal expansion index from normalized ranks of inferred template counts within each repertoire. Generation probabilities in a later analysis came from a VDJ recombination model fitted to out-of-frame rearrangements, and those results were checked against IGoR. In a later analysis, hypergeometric tests were used to score TCR-TCR, TCR-HLA and TCR-CMV co-occurrence, with a repertoire-size bias correction applied to TCR pairs. A later analysis estimated false discovery rates by permuting HLA or CMV assignments 20 times. In a later analysis, co-occurring TCRs were grouped using DBSCAN, with TCRdist sequence similarity added in when clustering inside HLA-allele-positive subsets. For co-occurrence clustering, repertoires with fewer than 30,000 or more than 120,000 public chains were excluded, along with roughly five repertoires with anomalous nucleotide sharing. Entries here come from immuneACCESS through TCRdb and include only in-frame sequences with V and J called. Some clones fail to appear in such tables; in the studies checked, an unresolved V gene covers under half of the shortfall, and the cause of the remainder is unknown. The V and J calls and clone size were taken over from that table, and D and trimming were inferred from the DNA. A total of approximately 190,000 clones appear in this sample, approximately 80% of them only once. The top ten clonotypes cover roughly 0.095% of the sample.

The cohort consisted of approximately 670 healthy bone marrow donors. All cohort members were sampled while nominally healthy, although unrecorded immune exposures were likely present. The donor was CMV seronegative and belonged to the group of under 400 seronegative cohort members. A peripheral blood sample was provided by each donor, and peripheral blood mononuclear cells were used for TCR beta sequencing. The Qiagen DNeasy Blood Extraction Kit was used to extract genomic DNA from the blood cell samples. Sequenced input: PBMCs. This sequence originates from a boy aged 2 to 9 in good health and CMV-seronegative.

The nucleotides are TGTGCCAGCAGCTTGAGGTTTCGGGTTCGGACACCCCTCCACTTT. Its translation reads: CASSLRFRVRTPLHF. The chain links TRBV5-4 with TRBJ1-6; the D gene cannot be named for sure. For CDR1 and CDR2, the germline V gene (reference sequence) lists SGHNT and YYREEE. V lost 1 base and J lost 11 bases; the stretch between them is 16 bases long. Taken from cysteine to phenylalanine, the CDR3 has 15 residues. The sequence is cut down to CDR3 DNA, 45 bases in frame from base 1.